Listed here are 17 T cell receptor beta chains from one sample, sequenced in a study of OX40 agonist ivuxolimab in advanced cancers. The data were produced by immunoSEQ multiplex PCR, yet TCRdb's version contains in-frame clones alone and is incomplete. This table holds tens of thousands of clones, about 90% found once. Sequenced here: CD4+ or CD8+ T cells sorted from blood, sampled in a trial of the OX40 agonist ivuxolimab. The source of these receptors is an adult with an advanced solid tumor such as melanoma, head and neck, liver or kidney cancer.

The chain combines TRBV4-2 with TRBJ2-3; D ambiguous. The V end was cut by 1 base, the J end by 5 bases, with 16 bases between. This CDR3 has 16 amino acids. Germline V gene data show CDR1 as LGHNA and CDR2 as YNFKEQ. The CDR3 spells CASSQASLTPGDTQYF. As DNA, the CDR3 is TGTGCCAGCAGCCAAGCCTCCCTGACTCCCGGAGATACGCAGTATTTT.

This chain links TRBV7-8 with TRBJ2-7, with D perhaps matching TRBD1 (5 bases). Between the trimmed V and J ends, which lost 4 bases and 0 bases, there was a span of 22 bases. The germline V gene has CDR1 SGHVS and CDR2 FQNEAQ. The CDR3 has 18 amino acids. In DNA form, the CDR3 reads TGTGCCAGCAGCTCGTCAGGGTGGGTAGGAAGGAGCTCCTACGAGCAGTACTTC. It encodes CASSSSGWVGRSSYEQYF. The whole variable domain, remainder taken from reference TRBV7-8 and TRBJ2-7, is GAGVSQSPRYKVAKRGQDVALRCDPISGHVSLFWYQQALGQGPEFLTYFQNEAQLDKSGLPSDRFFAERPEGSVSTLKIQRTQQEDSAVYLCASSSSGWVGRSSYEQYFGPGTRLTVT.

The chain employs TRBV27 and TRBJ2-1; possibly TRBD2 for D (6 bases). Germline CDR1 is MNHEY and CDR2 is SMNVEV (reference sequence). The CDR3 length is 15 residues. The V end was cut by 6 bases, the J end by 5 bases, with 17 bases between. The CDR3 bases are TGTGCCAGCAGGGGTGGGCGGGGATTCCACAATGAGCAGTTCTTC. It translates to CASRGGRGFHNEQFF.

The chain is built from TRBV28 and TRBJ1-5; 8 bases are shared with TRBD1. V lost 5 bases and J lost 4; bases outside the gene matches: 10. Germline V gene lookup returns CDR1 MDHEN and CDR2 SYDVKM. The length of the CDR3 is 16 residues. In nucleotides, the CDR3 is TGTGCCAGCAGTGAAACCTCAGGGGGCGAAAATCAGCCCCAGCATTTT. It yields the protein CASSETSGGENQPQHF. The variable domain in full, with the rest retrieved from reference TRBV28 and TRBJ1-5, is DVKVTQSSRYLVKRTGEKVFLECVQDMDHENMFWYRQDPGLGLRLIYFSYDVKMKEKGDIPEGYSVSREKKERFSLILESASTNQTSMYLCASSETSGGENQPQHFGDGTRLSIL.

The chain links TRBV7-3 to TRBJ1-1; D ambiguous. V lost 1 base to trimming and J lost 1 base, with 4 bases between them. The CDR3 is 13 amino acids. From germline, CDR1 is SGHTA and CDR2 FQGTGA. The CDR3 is CASSLRGNTEAFF. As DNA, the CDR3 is TGTGCCAGCAGCTTAAGAGGGAACACTGAAGCTTTCTTT.

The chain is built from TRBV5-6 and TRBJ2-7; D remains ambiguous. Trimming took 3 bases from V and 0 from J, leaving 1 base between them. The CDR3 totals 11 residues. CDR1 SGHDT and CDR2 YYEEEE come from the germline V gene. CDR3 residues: CASSSSYEQYF. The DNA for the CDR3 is TGTGCCAGCAGCTCCTCCTACGAGCAGTACTTC.

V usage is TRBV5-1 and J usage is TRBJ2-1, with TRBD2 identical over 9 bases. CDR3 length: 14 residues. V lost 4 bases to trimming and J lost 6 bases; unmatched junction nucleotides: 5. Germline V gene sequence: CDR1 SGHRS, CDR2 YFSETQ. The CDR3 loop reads CASSGWTSVNEQFF. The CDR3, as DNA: TGCGCCAGCAGCGGGTGGACTAGCGTCAATGAGCAGTTCTTC.

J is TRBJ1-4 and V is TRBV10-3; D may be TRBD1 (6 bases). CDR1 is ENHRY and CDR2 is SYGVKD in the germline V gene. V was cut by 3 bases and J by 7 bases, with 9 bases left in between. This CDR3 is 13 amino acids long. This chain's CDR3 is CAISDQGSEKLFF. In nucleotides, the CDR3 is TGTGCCATCAGTGATCAGGGGAGTGAAAAACTGTTTTTT.

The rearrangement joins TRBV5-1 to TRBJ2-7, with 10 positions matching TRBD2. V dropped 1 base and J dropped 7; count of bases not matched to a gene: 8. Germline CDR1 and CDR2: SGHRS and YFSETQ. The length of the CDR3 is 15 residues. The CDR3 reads CASSLTSGTPGEQYF. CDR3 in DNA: TGCGCCAGCAGCTTGACTAGCGGGACCCCGGGGGAGCAGTACTTC.

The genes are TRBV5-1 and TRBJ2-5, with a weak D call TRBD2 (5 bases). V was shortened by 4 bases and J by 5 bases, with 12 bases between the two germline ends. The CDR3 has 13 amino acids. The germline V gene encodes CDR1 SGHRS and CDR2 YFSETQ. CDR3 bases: TGCGCCAGCAGCATTCTACTAGGGGAGACCCAGTACTTC. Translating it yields CASSILLGETQYF.

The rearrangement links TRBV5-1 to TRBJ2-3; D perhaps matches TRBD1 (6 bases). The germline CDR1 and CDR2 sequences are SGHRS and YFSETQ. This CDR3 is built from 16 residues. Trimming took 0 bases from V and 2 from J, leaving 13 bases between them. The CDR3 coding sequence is TGCGCCAGCAGCTTGGGACAGGCGACCTTCACAGATACGCAGTATTTT. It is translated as CASSLGQATFTDTQYF.

The CDR3, as DNA: TGCGCCAGCAGTCCGATAGGTGAGGCCCAGTACTTC. It specifies CASSPIGEAQYF. The chain joins TRBV5-1 to TRBJ2-5; D is unresolved. Germline CDR1 SGHRS, CDR2 YFSETQ. Trimming took off 5 bases at V and 9 bases at J, with 14 bases between the two ends. CDR3 length: 12 amino acids.

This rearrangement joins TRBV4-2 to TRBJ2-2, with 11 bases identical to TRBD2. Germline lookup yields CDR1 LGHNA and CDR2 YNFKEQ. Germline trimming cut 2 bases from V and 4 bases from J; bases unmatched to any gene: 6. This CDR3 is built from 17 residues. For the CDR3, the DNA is TGTGCCAGCAGCCAAACCCAAACTAGCGGGAGCACCGGGGAGCTGTTTTTT. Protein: CASSQTQTSGSTGELFF.

CDR3 sequence reads: CASSPSGAANIQYF. CDR3 sequence (DNA): TGTGCCAGTAGTCCATCGGGGGCTGCGAACATTCAGTACTTC. The V and J genes are TRBV19 and TRBJ2-4; D is possibly TRBD1 or TRBD2 (6 bases each). This CDR3 is 14 amino acids long. CDR1 is LNHDA, CDR2 SQIVND, per germline (reference sequence). V lost 5 bases to trimming and J lost 7 bases, with 15 bases between them.

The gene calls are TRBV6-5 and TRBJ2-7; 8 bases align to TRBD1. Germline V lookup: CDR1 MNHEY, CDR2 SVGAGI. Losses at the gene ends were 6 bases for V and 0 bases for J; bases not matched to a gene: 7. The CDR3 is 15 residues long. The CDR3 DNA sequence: TGTGCCAGCAGGACAGGGGCCGCTAACTCCTACGAGCAGTACTTC. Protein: CASRTGAANSYEQYF.

The CDR3, as DNA: TGTGCCAGCAGCCAAGTTTTAGGGGACTATGGCTACACCTTC. It specifies CASSQVLGDYGYTF. The J gene is TRBJ1-2, the V gene TRBV14; possible D gene TRBD1, 5 bases. Between the trimmed V and J ends, which lost 1 base and 3 bases, there was a span of 9 bases. This CDR3 has 14 amino acids. CDR1 is SGHDN and CDR2 is FVKESK in the germline V gene.

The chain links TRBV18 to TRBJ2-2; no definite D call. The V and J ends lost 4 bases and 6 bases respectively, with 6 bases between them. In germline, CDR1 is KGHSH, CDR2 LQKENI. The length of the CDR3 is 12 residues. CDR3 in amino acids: CASSLTAGELFF. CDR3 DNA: TGTGCCAGCTCACTCACAGCCGGGGAGCTGTTTTTT.